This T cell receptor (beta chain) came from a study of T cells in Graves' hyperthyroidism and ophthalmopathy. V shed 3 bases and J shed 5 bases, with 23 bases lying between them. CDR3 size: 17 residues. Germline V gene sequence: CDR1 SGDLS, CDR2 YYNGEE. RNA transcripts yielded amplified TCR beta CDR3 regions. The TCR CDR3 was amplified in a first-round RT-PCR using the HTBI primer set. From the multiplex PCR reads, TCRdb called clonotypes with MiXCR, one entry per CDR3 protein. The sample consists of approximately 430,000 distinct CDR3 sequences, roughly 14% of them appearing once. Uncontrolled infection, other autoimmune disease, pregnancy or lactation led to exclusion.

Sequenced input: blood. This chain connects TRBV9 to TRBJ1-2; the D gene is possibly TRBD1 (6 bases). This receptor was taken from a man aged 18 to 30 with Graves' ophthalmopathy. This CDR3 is CASSDSSGALYSYGYTF. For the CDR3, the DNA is TGTGCCAGCAGCGACAGTTCAGGGGCTCTGTATTCATATGGCTACACCTTC. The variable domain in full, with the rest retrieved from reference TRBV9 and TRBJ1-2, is DSGVTQTPKHLITATGQRVTLRCSPRSGDLSVYWYQQSLDQGLQFLIQYYNGEERAKGNILERFSAQQFPDLHSELNLSSLELGDSALYFCASSDSSGALYSYGYTFGSGTRLTVV.